One TCR beta chain is described in this entry. The antigen is not known. Germline V gene sequence: CDR1 PRHDT, CDR2 FYEKMQ (reference sequence). V shed 6 bases, J shed 8 bases, and the junction held 7 bases outside the gene matches. The CDR3 covers 14 residues. PCR used 60 Vbeta primers and 13 Jbeta primers. The data were produced by immunoSEQ multiplex PCR, yet TCRdb's version contains in-frame clones alone and is incomplete. This sample carries more than 90,000 clones, over 60% of them seen once, and the ten largest clones take 4.8%. These data belong to a study of cytomegalovirus exposure and HLA in healthy donors. About the study: An earlier analysis found under 130 million unique TCR beta sequences from about 190 million T cells.

Study findings and constraints: For presence/absence analyses, sequencing depth was assumed to be roughly uniform across donors. Later analysis suggested links between common viral pathogens and several top significant clusters. Within the data, a cluster of highly shared sequence variants was likely a sequencing artifact.

The chain joins TRBV13 to TRBJ1-4; 9 bases are shared with TRBD1. Sequencing was performed on PBMCs. The TCR was taken from a man aged 25 to 45 in good health and CMV-seropositive. The CDR3 loop reads CASSIQGAGEKLFF. CDR3 nucleotides: TGTGCCAGCAGTATACAGGGGGCAGGGGAAAAACTGTTTTTT.